This T cell receptor (beta chain) was identified during a study of shared clonotypes between healthy human individuals. Naive CD8 cells comprised CD45RO-negative, CCR7-positively selected cells, excluding terminally differentiated effector memory CD45RA+ cells. V lost 3 bases to trimming and J lost 0 bases; unmatched junction nucleotides: 4. The V gene's germline CDR1 is MNHEY and CDR2 SMNVEV (reference sequence). This CDR3 has 15 amino acids. Measured with immunoSEQ multiplex PCR; TCRdb has only the in-frame clones, and not every one. The sample lists about 820,000 clones; about 91% were seen once. The J gene is TRBJ2-7, the V gene TRBV27; 8 nucleotides agree with TRBD1. The receptor comes from a man under 40 in good health. What was sequenced was naive CD8+ T cells sorted from blood. The CDR3 nucleotides read TGTGCCAGCAGTTTTGGACAGGGCAGCTCCTACGAGCAGTACTTC. The encoded protein is CASSFGQGSSYEQYF.